Listed below are T cell receptor beta chains from one sample, sequenced in a study of T cells expressing NK-cell markers. Reanalyzing the 5' RACE reads, TCRdb keeps one entry per CDR3 protein, without DNA. This table lists about 170,000 distinct CDR3 sequences. Sequenced input: blood T cells: a sorted CD56 or NKG2C T cell subset, CD4+ or CD8+ T cells, or bulk PBMC T cells (not recorded which). The receptors here all came from a man aged 18 to 69 in good health. The CDR3 runs from the conserved cysteine through the conserved F or W. The order of the fields is CDR3 protein, V gene, J gene.

CASSSEPGRISGANVLTF	TRBV7-3	TRBJ2-6
CASGTGMGLFEQFF	TRBV9	TRBJ2-1
CASSTDRGVGHEQYF	TRBV5-1	TRBJ2-7
CASSLGDRVLNEQFF	TRBV11-3	TRBJ2-1
CASSQGVGYDSPLHF	TRBV4-1	TRBJ1-6
CASSHRIGGGGPPYEQYF	TRBV3-1	TRBJ2-7
CASSGFGASGYNEQFF	TRBV5-4	TRBJ2-1
CASSVEPGLSYEQYF	TRBV9	TRBJ2-7
CASSSGWNEQYF	TRBV27	TRBJ2-7
CASTNRISNQPQHF	TRBV2	TRBJ1-5
CASSSRDRATGANVLTF	TRBV12-3/TRBV12-4	TRBJ2-6
CASSPPPGGQYNEQFF	TRBV9	TRBJ2-1
CASSYGAGTAYSYNEQFF	TRBV6-5	TRBJ2-1
CASSLTGGGVTETQYF	TRBV7-3	TRBJ2-5
CASSFTGASTGELFF	TRBV12-3/TRBV12-4	TRBJ2-2
CASRDRFYEQYF	TRBV28	TRBJ2-7
CASSAVARGTDTQYF	TRBV11-2	TRBJ2-3
CASSIGGMDRQFF	TRBV19	TRBJ2-1
CASSAWTDSSTDTQYF	TRBV5-1	TRBJ2-3
CALGRRASTDTQYF	TRBV12-3/TRBV12-4	TRBJ2-3
CASSHPDRDSAPYEQYF	TRBV7-9	TRBJ2-7
CASTPGTNYGYTF	TRBV19	TRBJ1-2
CTKRDYNEQFF	TRBV2	TRBJ2-1
CASSLVAVVYNEQFF	TRBV11-2	TRBJ2-1
CASSQDVVPGELFF	TRBV14	TRBJ2-2
CASSDSGNYGYTF	TRBV10-2	TRBJ1-2
CSAFQGIDPLPYNEQFF	TRBV29-1	TRBJ2-1
CASSQGTGTGYYGYTF	TRBV3-1	TRBJ1-2
CASSYSLGNTIYF	TRBV6-5	TRBJ1-3
CATSKGATNEKLFF	TRBV15	TRBJ1-4
CASSLAGARSVQYF	TRBV6-2/TRBV6-3	TRBJ2-3
CASQGGRTEAFF	TRBV19	TRBJ1-1
CASSERGENNEQFF	TRBV6-4	TRBJ2-1
CATSRVVAHTDTQYF	TRBV15	TRBJ2-3
CASSVGLASSNEQFF	TRBV9	TRBJ2-1
CATSRSRTGRDTQYF	TRBV15	TRBJ2-3
CASSERSFSYNSPLHF	TRBV2	TRBJ1-6
CASSLAGLLGANVLTF	TRBV5-1	TRBJ2-6
CASSPSSSSYNEQFF	TRBV12-3/TRBV12-4	TRBJ2-1
CASSFINSPLHF	TRBV28	TRBJ1-6